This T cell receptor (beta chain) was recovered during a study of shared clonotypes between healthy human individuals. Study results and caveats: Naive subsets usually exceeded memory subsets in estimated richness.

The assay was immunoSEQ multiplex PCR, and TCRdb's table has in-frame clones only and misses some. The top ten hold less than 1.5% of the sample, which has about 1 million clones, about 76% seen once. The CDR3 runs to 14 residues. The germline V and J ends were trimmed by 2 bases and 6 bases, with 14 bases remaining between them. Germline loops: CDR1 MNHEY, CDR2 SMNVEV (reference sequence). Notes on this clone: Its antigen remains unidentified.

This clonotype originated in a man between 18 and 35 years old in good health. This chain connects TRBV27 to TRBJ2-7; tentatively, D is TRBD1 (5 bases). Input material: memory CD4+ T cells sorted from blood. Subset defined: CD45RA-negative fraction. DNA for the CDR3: TGTGCCAGCAGTTTACAGGGAACGATCGCCGAGCAGTACTTC. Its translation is CASSLQGTIAEQYF.